Each of the 29 T cell receptor beta chains below was sequenced from the same sample in a study of cytomegalovirus exposure and HLA in healthy donors. 13 Jbeta primers and 60 Vbeta primers were used for the PCR. Clones were read by immunoSEQ multiplex PCR, and TCRdb kept only the in-frame ones, dropping some. This table holds approximately 190,000 clones, 70% to 85% found once. The sample was PBMCs. All receptors derive from a man aged 35 to 55 in good health and CMV-seropositive.

V usage is TRBV4-3 and J usage is TRBJ2-2, with 12 nucleotides matching TRBD1. J gave up 7 bases and V 0 bases, and 6 bases lay outside the gene matches. From germline, CDR1 is LGHNA and CDR2 YSLEER. This CDR3 spans 17 amino acids. The CDR3 is CASSQDLGTGGIGELFF. The CDR3 DNA sequence: TGCGCCAGCAGCCAAGACCTAGGGACAGGGGGCATCGGGGAGCTGTTTTTT.

The chain joins TRBV9 to TRBJ2-7, with D hard to call. Trimming left V 4 bases short and J 2 bases short, with 16 bases between. Germline V CDR1 and CDR2: SGDLS, YYNGEE. The length of the CDR3 is 15 residues. For the CDR3, the DNA is TGTGCCAGCAGCCAAGGAGCTCTTGGAACCTACGAGCAGTACTTC. It is translated as CASSQGALGTYEQYF. Combining the CDR3 with reference TRBV9 and TRBJ2-7 gives the whole variable domain DSGVTQTPKHLITATGQRVTLRCSPRSGDLSVYWYQQSLDQGLQFLIQYYNGEERAKGNILERFSAQQFPDLHSELNLSSLELGDSALYFCASSQGALGTYEQYFGPGTRLTVT.

The genes are TRBV4-1 and TRBJ1-2; 8 bases agree with TRBD1. This CDR3 has 17 amino acids. Germline V gene lookup returns CDR1 MGHRA and CDR2 YSYEKL. With V trimmed by 0 bases and J by 0 bases, 6 bases remained unmatched. The CDR3 loop is CASSQDYQGATNYGYTF. DNA for the CDR3: TGCGCCAGCAGCCAAGATTACCAGGGGGCGACTAACTATGGCTACACCTTC.

The rearrangement joins TRBV7-9 to TRBJ2-7, with 7 positions matching TRBD1. CDR1 and CDR2 from the germline V gene are SEHNR and FQNEAQ (reference sequence). V was clipped by 2 bases and J by 4 bases; unmatched bases: 2. This CDR3 is built from 13 residues. CDR3 residues: CASSLNRGYEQYF. The CDR3 coding sequence is TGTGCCAGCAGCTTAAACAGGGGATACGAGCAGTACTTC.

This clone appeared a single time. CDR3 loop: CASSLFQGGQPQHF. The CDR3 DNA reads TGTGCCAGCAGTTTATTTCAGGGTGGGCAGCCCCAGCATTTT. This chain links TRBV28 with TRBJ1-5; TRBD1 might be the D (5 bases). The CDR3 length is 14 residues. Germline assignment: CDR1 MDHEN and CDR2 SYDVKM. V was pared by 1 base and J by 7 bases, with 11 bases between.

V and J are TRBV7-2 and TRBJ2-7; 10 bases map to TRBD2. J gave up 0 bases and V 5 bases, and 7 bases lay outside the gene matches. Germline CDR1 reads SGHTA; CDR2 reads FQGNSA. CDR3 length equals 16 residues. DNA for the CDR3: TGTGCCAGCAGCCCCACTAGCGGGATGATCTCCTACGAGCAGTACTTC. Encoded protein: CASSPTSGMISYEQYF. Using reference TRBV7-2 and TRBJ2-7 for the parts outside the CDR3, the full variable domain is GAGVSQSPSNKVTEKGKDVELRCDPISGHTALYWYRQSLGQGLEFLIYFQGNSAPDKSGLPSDRFSAERTGGSVSTLTIQRTQQEDSAVYLCASSPTSGMISYEQYFGPGTRLTVT.

V usage is TRBV18 and J usage is TRBJ2-7; D call uncertain. This CDR3 is built from 15 residues. The V end lost 3 bases, the J end lost 2 bases, and 14 bases lay between the germline ends. Germline V gene sequence: CDR1 KGHSH, CDR2 LQKENI. The CDR3 DNA is TGTGCCAGCTCACCCCGCGGCTTGGAGACCTACGAGCAGTACTTC. Its translation: CASSPRGLETYEQYF.

The sample holds one count of this clone. This chain links TRBV30 with TRBJ1-5; D gene ambiguous. The CDR3 consists of 14 residues. V shed 2 bases and J shed 4 bases, with 12 bases lying between them. CDR1 and CDR2 from the germline V gene are GTSNPN and SVGIG (reference sequence). The CDR3 loop is CAWSTSVPNQPQHF. The CDR3, as DNA: TGTGCCTGGAGTACTTCGGTCCCAAATCAGCCCCAGCATTTT.

This chain connects TRBV11-2 to TRBJ2-3; perhaps TRBD2 as D (6 bases). This CDR3 has 16 residues. Trimming left V 4 bases short and J 4 bases short, with 18 bases between. In germline, CDR1 is SGHAT, CDR2 FQNNGV. CDR3 bases: TGTGCCAGCAGCTCCCGCGGGGCAGGGAGACCAGATACGCAGTATTTT. Its translation is CASSSRGAGRPDTQYF.

Worth noting for this clone: The junction shows a germline mismatch at one end, possibly a read error. This chain connects TRBV7-3 to TRBJ2-7, with 11 bases identical to TRBD1. CDR1 SGHTA and CDR2 FQGTGA come from the germline V gene. The CDR3 contains 15 residues. This chain's CDR3 is CASSLPGQGVLESGF. The CDR3 nucleotides are TGTGCCAGCAGCCTACCGGGACAGGGGGTTCTAGAGTCTGGCTTC.

The rearrangement links TRBV5-1 to TRBJ1-1; possibly TRBD1 for D (6 bases). Per the germline V gene, CDR1 is SGHRS and CDR2 is YFSETQ. This CDR3 is 14 amino acids long. V lost 3 bases and J lost 6, with 15 bases in between. The CDR3 loop reads CASSWGDRSSEAFF. DNA of the CDR3: TGCGCCAGCAGCTGGGGAGACAGGTCCTCTGAAGCTTTCTTT.

The chain recombines TRBV9 with TRBJ1-2; 7 nucleotides match TRBD1. Germline assignment: CDR1 SGDLS and CDR2 YYNGEE. The CDR3 loop spans 16 amino acids. Trimming at V came to 0 bases and at J to 10 bases, leaving 15 bases not matched to a gene. DNA for the CDR3: TGTGCCAGCAGCGTAGCATCGATAGGGGGACAGCCGAACTACACCTTC. Translated: CASSVASIGGQPNYTF.

This clone showed up just once. This chain links TRBV10-3 with TRBJ2-7; tentatively, D is TRBD2 (7 bases). Germline V gives CDR1 ENHRY, CDR2 SYGVKD. The CDR3 has 14 amino acids. The ends were cut back, 0 bases at V and 3 bases at J, with 9 bases in the middle. CDR3 DNA sequence: TGTGCCATCAGTGAGTCGGGGGGGCACTACGAGCAGTACTTC. It encodes CAISESGGHYEQYF.

The chain is built from TRBV15 and TRBJ2-1; TRBD1 aligns across 8 bases. The V segment lost 3 bases and the J segment 8 bases; nucleotides outside the gene matches: 6. The CDR3 spans 14 residues. Germline V CDR1 and CDR2: LNHNV, YYDKDF (reference sequence). The CDR3, as DNA: TGTGCCACCAGCAGGACAGGGGTGATTGATGAGCAGTTCTTC. Protein product: CATSRTGVIDEQFF. Based on the CDR3 plus reference TRBV15 and TRBJ2-1, the full variable domain is DAMVIQNPRYQVTQFGKPVTLSCSQTLNHNVMYWYQQKSSQAPKLLFHYYDKDFNNEADTPDNFQSRRPNTSFCFLDIRSPGLGDTAMYLCATSRTGVIDEQFFGPGTRLTVL.

J is TRBJ1-2 and V is TRBV2; weak D call: TRBD1 (5 bases). Germline V gene lookup returns CDR1 SNHLY and CDR2 FYNNEI. The CDR3 loop spans 11 amino acids. V lost 7 bases and J lost 5, with 8 bases in between. Here the CDR3 reads CASKGTYGYTF. The CDR3 DNA reads as TGTGCCAGCAAGGGGACTTATGGCTACACCTTC.

The chain has TRBV18 and TRBJ2-5, with 8 bases matching TRBD1. J gave up 1 base and V 6 bases, and 1 base lay outside the gene matches. The germline CDR1 and CDR2 sequences are KGHSH and LQKENI. The CDR3 runs to 13 residues. CDR3 bases: TGTGCCAGCTCTCAGGGGGCCCAAGAGACCCAGTACTTC. This sequence encodes CASSQGAQETQYF.

J is TRBJ2-1 and V is TRBV7-3, with 11 bases fitting TRBD2. V dropped 0 bases and J dropped 5; count of bases not matched to a gene: 3. Germline V gene lookup returns CDR1 SGHTA and CDR2 FQGTGA. The length of the CDR3 is 16 residues. In nucleotides, the CDR3 is TGTGCCAGCAGCTTAACGGTAGCGGGAGGGCACAATGAGCAGTTCTTC. Its translation: CASSLTVAGGHNEQFF.

The chain joins TRBV2 to TRBJ1-6; D remains ambiguous. Germline-derived CDR1 and CDR2 are SNHLY and FYNNEI. Trimming left V 2 bases short and J 7 bases short, with 12 bases between. This CDR3 spans 15 amino acids. The CDR3 region is CASSELADPNSPLHF. The CDR3 DNA is TGTGCCAGCAGTGAATTGGCAGATCCGAATTCACCCCTCCACTTT.

This clone was detected only a few times. The chain is built from TRBV6-1 and TRBJ2-5, with 10 nucleotides matching TRBD2. V shed 5 bases, J shed 7 bases, and the junction held 10 bases outside the gene matches. Germline-derived CDR1 and CDR2 are MNHNS and SASEGT. CDR3 length: 15 residues. Written as DNA, the CDR3 is TGTGCCAGCAGTATCGATAGCGGGGGGCCGGGGACCCAGTACTTC. Translation: CASSIDSGGPGTQYF.

The chain carries TRBV13 and TRBJ2-7, with D perhaps matching TRBD1 (5 bases). Looked up from germline, CDR1 is PRHDT and CDR2 is FYEKMQ (reference sequence). CDR3 length: 13 amino acids. V shed 2 bases and J shed 9 bases, with 14 bases lying between them. The CDR3 reads CASSLRPGYGQYF. In DNA, the CDR3 is TGTGCCAGCAGCTTAAGGCCAGGGTATGGGCAGTACTTC.

This clone was seen a few times. V gene TRBV10-3 combines with J gene TRBJ1-4; D uncertain. Trimming took 8 bases from V and 8 from J, leaving 9 bases between them. Germline V lookup: CDR1 ENHRY, CDR2 SYGVKD. The CDR3 extends over 11 amino acids. CDR3: CAIPVGEKLFF. The DNA of the CDR3 is TGTGCCATCCCCGTCGGGGAAAAACTGTTTTTT.

The rearrangement joins TRBV7-2 to TRBJ1-6, with 7 bases identical to TRBD1. The J segment lost 5 bases and the V segment lost 5 bases, leaving 3 bases of the junction unmatched. From germline, CDR1 is SGHTA and CDR2 FQGNSA. The CDR3 consists of 14 residues. CDR3 protein: CASSPGQHNSPLHF. DNA of the CDR3: TGTGCCAGCAGCCCGGGACAGCATAATTCACCCCTCCACTTT.

This clone appeared a single time. This chain connects TRBV6-5 to TRBJ2-1; 8 bases match TRBD1. The CDR3 runs to 16 residues. The V gene end was trimmed by 4 bases and the J gene end by 0 bases; junction bases not matched to a gene: 5. The germline V gene has CDR1 MNHEY and CDR2 SVGAGI. CDR3 sequence: CASSSGTGLSYNEQFF. CDR3 DNA: TGTGCCAGCAGTTCCGGGACAGGCCTCTCCTACAATGAGCAGTTCTTC.

The chain has TRBV6-1 and TRBJ1-2; no definite D call. Germline-derived CDR1 and CDR2 are MNHNS and SASEGT. The V end lost 4 bases, the J end lost 3 bases, and 12 bases lay between the germline ends. The CDR3 has 14 residues. The CDR3 DNA sequence: TGTGCCAGCAGTGCTAGCCAGAGAGACTATGGCTACACCTTC. Translated, it gives CASSASQRDYGYTF.

The CDR3 DNA reads TGTGCCAGCAGTACCAGGACTCCGGGACAGGGGTACGAGCAGTACTTC. Translated, it gives CASSTRTPGQGYEQYF. The chain combines TRBV27 with TRBJ2-7; 10 bases match TRBD1. The CDR3 consists of 16 residues. The germline CDR1 and CDR2 sequences are MNHEY and SMNVEV (reference sequence). The V segment lost 5 bases and the J segment 4 bases; nucleotides outside the gene matches: 11.

The rearrangement links TRBV4-2 to TRBJ2-3; 10 nucleotides align to TRBD2. Losses at the gene ends were 4 bases for V and 5 bases for J; bases not matched to a gene: 3. Germline V gene data show CDR1 as LGHNA and CDR2 as YNFKEQ. CDR3 length: 14 amino acids. CDR3 amino acids: CASSLAGGIDTQYF. DNA of the CDR3: TGTGCCAGCAGCCTAGCGGGAGGTATAGATACGCAGTATTTT.

This clone was seen only once. V and J are TRBV10-3 and TRBJ1-2, with 10 bases aligning to TRBD1. The CDR3 is made up of 16 amino acids. Germline V gene data show CDR1 as ENHRY and CDR2 as SYGVKD. Trimming removed 4 bases from V and 0 bases from J; junction bases left unmatched: 5. This chain's CDR3 is CAISGQGAPSNYGYTF. The CDR3 DNA reads TGTGCCATCAGTGGACAGGGGGCTCCCTCTAACTATGGCTACACCTTC.

The chain links TRBV25-1 to TRBJ2-7; D is perhaps TRBD2 (5 bases). The CDR3 has 14 residues. Germline CDR1 MGHDK, CDR2 SYGVNS. Deletions cut 9 bases from V and 0 bases from J, with 15 bases between. As DNA, the CDR3 is TGTGCCAGTAGTCGGACTTACAGCTCCTACGAGCAGTACTTC. Amino acids: CASSRTYSSYEQYF.

J is TRBJ2-5 and V is TRBV5-6; D is possibly TRBD2 (6 bases). Gene TRBJ2-7 matches the end of the DNA better, so the J call may be wrong. This CDR3 spans 12 amino acids. Looked up from germline, CDR1 is SGHDT and CDR2 is YYEEEE. DNA for the CDR3: TGTGCCAGCAGCCCGGGACTTAACGAGCAGTACTTC. As protein: CASSPGLNEQYF.